Presented here are 28 T cell receptor beta chains from one specimen sequenced in a study of blood T cell repertoires in COVID-19. Some clones are missing from TCRdb's copy, which holds only in-frame ones; the method was immunoSEQ multiplex PCR. The table lists 200,000 to 300,000 clones, around 84% of them singletons, with 1.5% to 2% in the top ten. The specimen was PBMCs or T cells enriched from blood (not recorded which). These receptors originate from a middle-aged man who had recovered from COVID-19.

This clone appeared once. The V and J genes are TRBV12-3 or TRBV12-4 and TRBJ1-2; D perhaps matches TRBD1 (5 bases). The CDR3 has 13 residues. V lost 3 bases to trimming and J lost 8 bases, with 13 bases between them. In DNA, the CDR3 is TGTGCCAGCAGTTTTCGAGCAGGGAAGGGCTACACCTTC. Its translation is CASSFRAGKGYTF.

The chain combines TRBV5-1 with TRBJ1-2; D gene uncertain. Germline V CDR1 and CDR2: SGHRS, YFSETQ. V gave up 4 bases and J gave up 5 bases, with 9 bases separating them. The CDR3 has 12 residues. The CDR3 here is CASSTSEYGYTF. The CDR3 nucleotides are TGCGCCAGCAGCACCAGCGAGTATGGCTACACCTTC.

This chain joins TRBV7-9 and TRBJ2-3; tentative D call: TRBD2 (6 bases). CDR1 is SEHNR and CDR2 is FQNEAQ in the germline V gene (reference sequence). Trimming cost V 2 bases and J 0 bases, with 9 bases left between them. CDR3 length equals 15 residues. CDR3 in amino acids: CASSLLARSTDTQYF. The CDR3 region has the DNA TGTGCCAGCAGCTTACTAGCGAGGAGCACAGATACGCAGTATTTT.

This sequence joins TRBV20-1 and TRBJ2-5; perhaps TRBD2 as D (6 bases). The CDR3 sequence is 11 residues long. The V and J ends lost 5 bases and 9 bases respectively, with 13 bases between them. Germline values: CDR1 DFQATT, CDR2 SNEGSKA (reference sequence). The CDR3 sequence is CSAHWGEAQYF. Here the CDR3 DNA reads TGCAGTGCTCACTGGGGGGAGGCCCAGTACTTC.

The rearrangement links TRBV15 to TRBJ2-7; 7 bases align to TRBD1. CDR3 length: 15 amino acids. Germline-derived CDR1 and CDR2 are LNHNV and YYDKDF (reference sequence). V trimming: 1 base; J trimming: 2 bases; junction bases outside the gene matches: 5. The CDR3 sequence is CATSRGGTATYEQYF. CDR3 nucleotides: TGTGCCACCAGCAGAGGGGGGACAGCCACCTACGAGCAGTACTTC.

V is TRBV7-3 and J is TRBJ1-6; possibly TRBD1 for D (5 bases). The CDR3 runs 16 residues. Germline V lookup: CDR1 SGHTA, CDR2 FQGTGA. The V end lost 6 bases, the J end lost 2 bases, and 14 bases lay between the germline ends. Here the CDR3 reads CASSLMPGTYNSPLHF. The DNA for the CDR3 is TGTGCCAGCAGTCTTATGCCAGGGACCTATAATTCACCCCTCCACTTT.

The chain is built from TRBV5-1 and TRBJ1-4; 11 bases line up with TRBD1. The trim removed 4 bases at V and 4 bases at J, leaving 3 bases unmatched. Germline V lookup: CDR1 SGHRS, CDR2 YFSETQ. This CDR3 is built from 15 residues. CDR3 region: CASSPGTGGNEKLFF. Written as DNA, the CDR3 is TGCGCCAGCAGCCCGGGGACAGGGGGTAATGAAAAACTGTTTTTT.

The chain employs TRBV2 and TRBJ2-1, with D hard to call. CDR1 SNHLY and CDR2 FYNNEI come from the germline V gene. Between the trimmed V and J ends, which lost 4 bases and 0 bases, there was a span of 10 bases. There are 15 residues in the CDR3. DNA for the CDR3: TGTGCCAGCAGTGTTGGGCTTCCCTCCTACAATGAGCAGTTCTTC. It yields the protein CASSVGLPSYNEQFF. The whole variable domain, remainder taken from reference TRBV2 and TRBJ2-1, is EPEVTQTPSHQVTQMGQEVILRCVPISNHLYFYWYRQILGQKVEFLVSFYNNEISEKSEIFDDQFSVERPDGSNFTLKIRSTKLEDSAMYFCASSVGLPSYNEQFFGPGTRLTVL.

V is TRBV5-6 and J is TRBJ1-2; the D is unclear. The CDR3 is 14 residues long. The V end was cut by 1 base, the J end by 0 bases, with 7 bases between. Germline CDR1 SGHDT, CDR2 YYEEEE. The CDR3 DNA reads as TGTGCCAGCAGCTTGATCGGGTCTAACTATGGCTACACCTTC. Protein product: CASSLIGSNYGYTF.

DNA of the CDR3: TGTGCCAGCAGCCTACAGGGGGCGGTTACTGAAGCTTTCTTT. This gives the protein CASSLQGAVTEAFF. The V gene is TRBV7-8, the J gene TRBJ1-1, with 9 nucleotides matching TRBD1. The CDR3 extends over 14 amino acids. Losses at the gene ends were 5 bases for V and 5 bases for J; bases not matched to a gene: 6. Looked up from germline, CDR1 is SGHVS and CDR2 is FQNEAQ. Filled out from reference TRBV7-8 and TRBJ1-1, the complete variable domain reads GAGVSQSPRYKVAKRGQDVALRCDPISGHVSLFWYQQALGQGPEFLTYFQNEAQLDKSGLPSDRFFAERPEGSVSTLKIQRTQQEDSAVYLCASSLQGAVTEAFFGQGTRLTVV.

This chain uses TRBV28 with TRBJ1-5; D possibly corresponds to TRBD1 (5 bases). The ends were cut back, 7 bases at V and 5 bases at J, with 12 bases in the middle. CDR3 length equals 13 residues. CDR1 MDHEN and CDR2 SYDVKM come from the germline V gene. The CDR3 region is CASILRGDQPQHF. DNA of the CDR3: TGTGCCAGCATCTTAAGGGGTGATCAGCCCCAGCATTTT.

This clone was picked up one time. This chain links TRBV28 with TRBJ2-6; 7 bases align to TRBD1. Germline V gene lookup returns CDR1 MDHEN and CDR2 SYDVKM. V shed 5 bases, J shed 7 bases, and the junction held 11 bases outside the gene matches. The CDR3 sequence is 16 residues long. CDR3 sequence (DNA): TGTGCCAGCAGTCCTTCGGACAGGTTGGGAGCCAACGTCCTGACTTTC. Translating gives CASSPSDRLGANVLTF.

V and J are TRBV3-1 (or the pseudogene TRBV3-2) and TRBJ1-5; D might be TRBD1 (6 bases). CDR1 LGHDT and CDR2 YNNKEL come from the germline V gene (reference sequence). The V end lost 3 bases, the J end lost 9 bases, and 24 bases lay between the germline ends. The CDR3 totals 17 residues. The CDR3 DNA follows: TGTGCCAGCAGCCACCCTAGCAGGGGACGCAGAAAGAGGCCCCAGCATTTT. The encoded protein is CASSHPSRGRRKRPQHF.

This sequence joins TRBV9 and TRBJ2-7; 9 nucleotides agree with TRBD2. The CDR3 runs to 16 residues. Germline V gene sequence: CDR1 SGDLS, CDR2 YYNGEE. V lost 2 bases to trimming and J lost 1 base; unmatched junction nucleotides: 7. The CDR3 is CASSVAGLAKSYEQYF. CDR3 bases: TGTGCCAGCAGCGTGGCAGGACTAGCGAAGTCCTACGAGCAGTACTTC.

This chain joins TRBV7-2 and TRBJ2-7; 15 bases align to TRBD2. This CDR3 spans 17 amino acids. Unmatched junction bases numbered 10, after V lost 4 bases and J lost 6 bases. Germline V lookup: CDR1 SGHTA, CDR2 FQGNSA. The CDR3 sequence: CASSWSPGTSGGPEQYF. DNA of the CDR3: TGTGCCAGCAGCTGGAGTCCCGGGACTAGCGGGGGGCCCGAGCAGTACTTC.

The chain couples TRBV7-8 to TRBJ1-3; maybe TRBD1 (5 bases). The CDR3 consists of 15 residues. V lost 4 bases, J lost 2 bases, and 12 bases lay in between. CDR1 is SGHVS, CDR2 FQNEAQ, per germline. Here the CDR3 DNA reads TGTGCCAGCAGCTATCTTAGGGGTGCTGGAAACACCATATATTTT. It translates to CASSYLRGAGNTIYF.

The rearrangement joins TRBV7-2 to TRBJ1-3; 7 bases map to TRBD1. With 1 base clipped from V and 8 bases from J, the junction kept 8 bases outside the gene matches. The CDR3 totals 15 residues. Germline CDR1 and CDR2: SGHTA and FQGNSA. The CDR3 loop reads CASSLVAARGDTIYF. As DNA, the CDR3 is TGTGCCAGCAGCTTAGTTGCGGCCAGGGGGGACACCATATATTTT.

On this clone: The sample carries other DNA sequences with the same CDR3. The chain joins TRBV30 to TRBJ1-5; D might be TRBD1 (5 bases). V lost 3 bases, J lost 7 bases, and 10 bases lay in between. Per germline, CDR1 GTSNPN and CDR2 SVGIG (reference sequence). CDR3 length: 12 residues. Written as DNA, the CDR3 is TGTGCCTGGAGCGGGGGAGGACAGCCCCAGCATTTT. It specifies CAWSGGGQPQHF.

This clone was picked up one time. CDR3 DNA sequence: TGTGCCAGCAGCCCCCCCCCACAAGAGACCCAGTACTTC. It encodes CASSPPPQETQYF. The V and J genes are TRBV13 and TRBJ2-5; D not certain. This CDR3 spans 13 amino acids. V lost 5 bases to trimming and J lost 2 bases, with 9 bases between them. Looked up from germline, CDR1 is PRHDT and CDR2 is FYEKMQ (reference sequence).

The chain carries TRBV5-5 and TRBJ2-7; D not resolved. Germline CDR1 SGHKS, CDR2 YYEKEE (reference sequence). The CDR3 sequence is 14 residues long. V was pared by 0 bases and J by 3 bases, with 10 bases between. CDR3 residues: CASSLGADDYEQYF. CDR3 nucleotides: TGTGCCAGCAGCTTGGGGGCAGACGACTACGAGCAGTACTTC. The whole variable domain, remainder taken from reference TRBV5-5 and TRBJ2-7, is DAGVTQSPTHLIKTRGQQVTLRCSPISGHKSVSWYQQVLGQGPQFIFQYYEKEERGRGNFPDRFSARQFPNYSSELNVNALLLGDSALYLCASSLGADDYEQYFGPGTRLTVT.

The rearrangement uses TRBV15 and TRBJ1-4; 9 positions agree with TRBD1. The CDR3 is 17 amino acids. Trimming at V came to 11 bases and at J to 3 bases, leaving 16 bases not matched to a gene. Looked up from germline, CDR1 is LNHNV and CDR2 is YYDKDF (reference sequence). The CDR3 here is CASRPGQGRPANEKLFF. The DNA for the CDR3 is TGTGCCTCAAGGCCCGGACAGGGGCGCCCAGCTAATGAAAAACTGTTTTTT. Variable domain in full (rest from reference TRBV15 and TRBJ1-4): DAMVIQNPRYQVTQFGKPVTLSCSQTLNHNVMYWYQQKSSQAPKLLFHYYDKDFNNEADTPDNFQSRRPNTSFCFLDIRSPGLGDTAMYLCASRPGQGRPANEKLFFGSGTQLSVL.

The chain carries TRBV24-1 and TRBJ1-2; D is possibly TRBD1 (6 bases). Deletions cut 5 bases from V and 2 bases from J, with 8 bases between. CDR1 and CDR2 (germline): KGHDR, SFDVKD. This CDR3 is built from 13 residues. Here the CDR3 DNA reads TGTGCCACCAGTGGGACAGCCAACTATGGCTACACCTTC. It encodes CATSGTANYGYTF.

V is TRBV7-9 and J is TRBJ2-1; 7 nucleotides match TRBD2. There are 13 residues in the CDR3. With 8 bases clipped from V and 4 bases from J, the junction kept 5 bases outside the gene matches. Germline lookup yields CDR1 SEHNR and CDR2 FQNEAQ (reference sequence). The CDR3 DNA is TGTGCCAGCTCCCGAGCGGGGTACAATGAGCAGTTCTTC. Its translation: CASSRAGYNEQFF.

The rearrangement uses TRBV9 and TRBJ1-2; D call uncertain. Trimming cost V 0 bases and J 4 bases, with 13 bases left between them. The CDR3 has 15 residues. Germline V lookup: CDR1 SGDLS, CDR2 YYNGEE. DNA of the CDR3: TGTGCCAGCAGCGTAGGTTGGGAGAGGGCCTATGGCTACACCTTC. Translating it yields CASSVGWERAYGYTF.

The chain carries TRBV11-1 and TRBJ2-7; tentatively, D is TRBD2 (5 bases). CDR3 length: 12 amino acids. The germline V gene encodes CDR1 SGHAT and CDR2 FQDESV (reference sequence). Trimming shortened V by 1 base and J by 6 bases, and 7 bases separated the two germline ends. The CDR3: CASSLEAGEQYF. The CDR3 DNA reads TGTGCCAGCAGCTTAGAGGCGGGCGAGCAGTACTTC.

V usage is TRBV5-8 and J usage is TRBJ1-2; 7 bases align to TRBD1. The ends lost 3 bases at V and 4 bases at J; junction bases unmatched: 0. The CDR3 runs to 12 residues. The germline V gene has CDR1 SGHTS and CDR2 YDEGEE. The CDR3 region has the DNA TGTGCCAGCAGCTACAGGGGCTATGGCTACACCTTC. Residues: CASSYRGYGYTF.

The V and J genes are TRBV4-1 and TRBJ2-7; D gene uncertain. The CDR3 has 16 residues. Trimming removed 0 bases from V and 0 bases from J, with 12 bases in between. Germline V gene data show CDR1 as MGHRA and CDR2 as YSYEKL. This CDR3 reads CASSQELPRGSYEQYF. The CDR3 DNA reads as TGCGCCAGCAGCCAAGAACTGCCGCGCGGCTCCTACGAGCAGTACTTC.

The gene calls are TRBV5-1 and TRBJ1-5; 7 bases are shared with TRBD1. The CDR3 loop spans 13 amino acids. V shed 5 bases and J 5 bases; nucleotides not matched to a gene: 4. Germline CDR1 SGHRS, CDR2 YFSETQ. The CDR3 region has the DNA TGCGCCAGCAGTGATCAGGGGGATCAGCCCCAGCATTTT. Translation: CASSDQGDQPQHF.